The present T cell receptor beta chain was sequenced within a study of control samples from healthy donors and cancer patients. There are 19 residues in the CDR3. V gave up 4 bases and J gave up 4 bases, with 26 bases separating them. In germline, CDR1 is LNHDA, CDR2 SQIVND (reference sequence). Profiling relied on immunoSEQ multiplex PCR, and the TCRdb table lists in-frame clones only, not all of them. The sample lists tens of thousands of clones; approximately 89% were seen once. The sequence derives from a man aged 50-60 years in good health. This rearrangement joins TRBV19 to TRBJ2-1, with D perhaps matching TRBD2 (8 bases). Sequencing was performed on blood. The CDR3 here is CASSTPRDSGGPSYNEQFF. Here the CDR3 DNA reads TGTGCCAGTAGTACCCCCAGGGACAGCGGGGGCCCCTCTTACAATGAGCAGTTCTTC.